The next 12 T cell receptor beta chains were all read from a single sample in a study of radiotherapy plus CTLA-4 blockade in lung cancer. Clones were read by immunoSEQ multiplex PCR, and TCRdb kept only the in-frame ones, dropping some. The sample shows roughly 55,000 clones, around 68% of them seen only once. Sequences were derived from peripheral blood, sampled from a patient treated with radiotherapy plus ipilimumab. The source of these receptors is a human donor with non-small cell lung cancer whose response to radiotherapy plus ipilimumab could not be evaluated.

The chain links TRBV6-5 to TRBJ1-2, with TRBD1 identical over 8 bases. Germline V gives CDR1 MNHEY, CDR2 SVGAGI. CDR3 length equals 16 residues. Losses at the gene ends were 2 bases for V and 4 bases for J; bases not matched to a gene: 9. The CDR3: CASSYSGTGVTYGYTF. Written as DNA, the CDR3 is TGTGCCAGCAGTTACAGCGGGACAGGCGTTACCTATGGCTACACCTTC.

The J gene is TRBJ1-4, the V gene TRBV7-2; 8 bases fit TRBD1. CDR1 and CDR2 from the germline V gene are SGHTA and FQGNSA. V shed 3 bases and J 8 bases; nucleotides not matched to a gene: 14. The CDR3 spans 17 residues. CDR3: CASSFISGGEGGEKLFF. CDR3 bases: TGTGCCAGCAGCTTTATATCAGGGGGCGAGGGTGGAGAAAAACTGTTTTTT. Variable domain in full (rest from reference TRBV7-2 and TRBJ1-4): GAGVSQSPSNKVTEKGKDVELRCDPISGHTALYWYRQSLGQGLEFLIYFQGNSAPDKSGLPSDRFSAERTGGSVSTLTIQRTQQEDSAVYLCASSFISGGEGGEKLFFGSGTQLSVL.

The chain is built from TRBV4-3 and TRBJ2-1; TRBD2 agrees at 15 bases. Germline-derived CDR1 and CDR2 are LGHNA and YSLEER. Trimming cost V 3 bases and J 4 bases; bases outside gene matches: 10. This CDR3 has 19 residues. CDR3 sequence reads: CASSQGLAGGFTPYNEQFF. The DNA for the CDR3 is TGCGCCAGCAGCCAGGGACTAGCGGGGGGTTTCACCCCTTACAATGAGCAGTTCTTC.

V and J are TRBV4-1 and TRBJ2-6; maybe TRBD2 (5 bases). From germline, CDR1 is MGHRA and CDR2 YSYEKL. The CDR3 is 15 residues long. Trimming pared 0 bases from V and 5 bases from J, leaving 8 bases between. The CDR3 nucleotides read TGCGCCAGCAGCCAAGATGAGACTAGGGCCAACGTCCTGACTTTC. Protein: CASSQDETRANVLTF.

This clone is medium-sized within its sample. The rearrangement links TRBV6-1 to TRBJ1-1; no definite D call. The V and J ends lost 10 bases and 1 base respectively, with 16 bases between them. The CDR3 totals 14 residues. The V gene's germline CDR1 is MNHNS and CDR2 SASEGT. The CDR3 DNA is TGTGCCACCCTACAGTTCCTTAAGAACACTGAAGCTTTCTTT. Protein: CATLQFLKNTEAFF.

The chain combines TRBV7-3 with TRBJ1-6, with D perhaps matching TRBD1 (5 bases). This CDR3 contains 14 residues. V was trimmed by 0 bases and J by 6 bases, leaving 6 bases between them. Germline assignment: CDR1 SGHTA and CDR2 FQGTGA. In DNA form, the CDR3 reads TGTGCCAGCAGCTTAACTCAGGGTAATTCACCCCTCCACTTT. Encoded protein: CASSLTQGNSPLHF.

This clone appeared once. V and J are TRBV30 and TRBJ2-7; 8 nucleotides match TRBD2. With 4 bases clipped from V and 2 bases from J, the junction kept 1 base outside the gene matches. This CDR3 is built from 12 residues. Germline V CDR1 and CDR2: GTSNPN, SVGIG (reference sequence). CDR3 sequence reads: CAWNSGTYEQYF. The CDR3 DNA is TGTGCCTGGAATAGCGGGACCTACGAGCAGTACTTC.

This clone was seen only a few times. V and J are TRBV7-3 and TRBJ2-1; 9 positions agree with TRBD2. V lost 5 bases and J lost 0; bases outside the gene matches: 5. Germline-derived CDR1 and CDR2 are SGHTA and FQGTGA. The CDR3 contains 16 residues. The CDR3 DNA reads TGTGCCAGCAGCCTTAGCGGGAGCAGCTCCTACAATGAGCAGTTCTTC. It yields the protein CASSLSGSSSYNEQFF. Combining the CDR3 with reference TRBV7-3 and TRBJ2-1 gives the whole variable domain GAGVSQTPSNKVTEKGKYVELRCDPISGHTALYWYRQSLGQGPEFLIYFQGTGAADDSGLPNDRFFAVRPEGSVSTLKIQRTERGDSAVYLCASSLSGSSSYNEQFFGPGTRLTVL.

The V call is TRBV9, the J call TRBJ2-7; 9 bases fit TRBD2. Germline V gives CDR1 SGDLS, CDR2 YYNGEE. The ends lost 4 bases at V and 0 bases at J; junction bases unmatched: 8. The CDR3 is 16 amino acids. CDR3 in DNA: TGTGCCAGCAGCCCAGGGACTAGCCGATACTCCTACGAGCAGTACTTC. Translated: CASSPGTSRYSYEQYF.

The chain is built from TRBV25-1 and TRBJ2-5; TRBD1 aligns across 10 bases. V lost 4 bases, J lost 5 bases, and 10 bases stayed unmatched. This CDR3 is 16 amino acids long. Germline-derived CDR1 and CDR2 are MGHDK and SYGVNS. The chain's CDR3 is CASSAPGQGLGETQYF. The CDR3 DNA reads TGTGCCAGCAGTGCCCCGGGACAGGGGTTAGGGGAGACCCAGTACTTC.

This clone was observed a handful of times. The chain joins TRBV11-2 to TRBJ2-3, with D unclear. Germline V CDR1 and CDR2: SGHAT, FQNNGV. The CDR3 contains 12 residues. Trimming shortened V by 2 bases and J by 8 bases, and 8 bases separated the two germline ends. The CDR3 here is CASSLSPGTQYF. The DNA of the CDR3 is TGTGCCAGCAGCTTATCTCCGGGTACGCAGTATTTT.

The chain recombines TRBV28 with TRBJ1-6, with no clear D. CDR3 length: 13 amino acids. Germline V gene sequence: CDR1 MDHEN, CDR2 SYDVKM. Trimming stripped 11 bases from V and 10 bases from J, with 18 bases between. CDR3 in amino acids: CASVSPLGSPLHF. CDR3 nucleotide sequence: TGTGCCTCTGTTTCCCCATTGGGCTCACCCCTCCACTTT.